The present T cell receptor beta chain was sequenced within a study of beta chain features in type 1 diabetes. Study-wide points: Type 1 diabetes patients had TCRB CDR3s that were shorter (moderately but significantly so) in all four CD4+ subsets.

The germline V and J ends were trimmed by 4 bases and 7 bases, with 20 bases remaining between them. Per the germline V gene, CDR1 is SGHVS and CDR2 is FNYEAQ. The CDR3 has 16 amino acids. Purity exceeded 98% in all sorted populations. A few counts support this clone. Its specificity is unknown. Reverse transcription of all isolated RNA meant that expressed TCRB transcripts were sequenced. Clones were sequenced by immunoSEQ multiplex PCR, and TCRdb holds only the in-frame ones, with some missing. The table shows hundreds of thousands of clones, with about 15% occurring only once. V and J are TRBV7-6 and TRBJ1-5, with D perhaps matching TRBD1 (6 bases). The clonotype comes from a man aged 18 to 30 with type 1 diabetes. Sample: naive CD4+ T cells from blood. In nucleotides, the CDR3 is TGTGCCAGCAGCTATACCCACAGGGAAAGGTGCCAGCCCCAGCATTTT. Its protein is CASSYTHRERCQPQHF.